This T cell receptor beta chain was captured in a study of chronic HIV infection and antiretroviral therapy. One entry per CDR3 protein, called by TCRdb with MiXCR from the 5' RACE reads. The sample records more than 25,000 distinct CDR3 sequences, about 9.6% being singletons. The CDR3 consists of 16 residues. V lost 0 bases, J lost 0 bases, and 9 bases lay in between. Germline V gives CDR1 SGDLS, CDR2 YYNGEE. The chain joins TRBV9 to TRBJ2-2, with a tentative D call TRBD2 (6 bases). The sequence derives from an adult who had HIV and had not received antiretroviral therapy, or was an uninfected healthy control (not recorded which). The sample consisted of peripheral blood. CDR3 sequence (DNA): TGTGCCAGCAGCGTAGCCGCGGGGACGAACACCGGGGAGCTGTTTTTT. Protein: CASSVAAGTNTGELFF.